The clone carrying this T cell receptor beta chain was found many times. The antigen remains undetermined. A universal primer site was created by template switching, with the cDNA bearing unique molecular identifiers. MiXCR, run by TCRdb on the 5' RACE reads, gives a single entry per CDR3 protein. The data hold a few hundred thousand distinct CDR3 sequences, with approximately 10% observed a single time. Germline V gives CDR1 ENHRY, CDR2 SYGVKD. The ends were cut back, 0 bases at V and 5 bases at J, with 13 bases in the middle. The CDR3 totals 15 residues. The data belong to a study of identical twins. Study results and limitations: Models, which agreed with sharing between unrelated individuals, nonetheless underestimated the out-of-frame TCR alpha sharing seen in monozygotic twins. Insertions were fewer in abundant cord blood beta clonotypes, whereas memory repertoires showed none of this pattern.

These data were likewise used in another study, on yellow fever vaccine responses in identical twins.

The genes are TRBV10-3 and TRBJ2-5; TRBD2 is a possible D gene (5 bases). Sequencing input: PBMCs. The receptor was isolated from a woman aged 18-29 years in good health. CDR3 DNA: TGTGCCATCAGTGAGTCGACGGGGAGTTCGGAGACCCAGTACTTC. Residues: CAISESTGSSETQYF.